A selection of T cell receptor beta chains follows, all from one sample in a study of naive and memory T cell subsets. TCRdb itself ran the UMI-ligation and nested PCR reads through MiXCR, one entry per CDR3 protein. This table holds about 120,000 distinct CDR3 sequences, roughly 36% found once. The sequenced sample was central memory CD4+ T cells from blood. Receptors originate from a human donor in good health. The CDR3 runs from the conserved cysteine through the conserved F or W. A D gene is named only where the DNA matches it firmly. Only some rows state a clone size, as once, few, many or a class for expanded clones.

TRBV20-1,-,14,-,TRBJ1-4,TGCAGTGCTAGAGAACGTGGGAGGAACGGAAAACTGTTTTTT,CSARERGRNGKLFF
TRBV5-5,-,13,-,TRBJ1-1,TGTGCCAGCAGCTTGGGGCGGGTTACTGAAGCTTTCTTT,CASSLGRVTEAFF
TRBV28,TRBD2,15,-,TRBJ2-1,TGTGCCAGCAGTAGAGGGACTAGCGGACACAATGAGCAGTTCTTC,CASSRGTSGHNEQFF
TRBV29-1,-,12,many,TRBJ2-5,TGCAGCGTTGCAGGGTATTCGGAGACCCAGTACTTC,CSVAGYSETQYF
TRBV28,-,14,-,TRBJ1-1,TGTGCCAGCAGGCCCGGGGGGCCTGGGGCTGAAGCTTTCTTT,CASRPGGPGAEAFF
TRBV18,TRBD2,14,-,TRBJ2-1,TGTGCCAGCTTACGGGACTACCGAGCGAATGAGCAGTTCTTC,CASLRDYRANEQFF
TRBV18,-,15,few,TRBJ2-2,TGTGCCAGCTCCCGGCTAGAATCGAACACCGGGGAGCTGTTTTTT,CASSRLESNTGELFF
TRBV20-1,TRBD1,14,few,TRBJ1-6,TGCAGTGCTGGGGGACAGGGTCGAAATTCACCCCTCCACTTT,CSAGGQGRNSPLHF
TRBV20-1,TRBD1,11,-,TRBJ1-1,TGCAGTGCTAGGAGAGGGGGCGGAGCTTTCTTT,CSARRGGGAFF
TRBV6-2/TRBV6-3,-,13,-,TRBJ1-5,TGTGCCAGCCAATCGGGGGGCAATCAGCCCCAGCATTTT,CASQSGGNQPQHF
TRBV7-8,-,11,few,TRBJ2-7,TGTGCCAGCAGCTCGAGGGGCGAGCAGTACTTC,CASSSRGEQYF
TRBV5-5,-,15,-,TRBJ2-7,TGTGCCAGCAGCTTGGCTCTAGTTTCGTCCTACGAGCAGTACTTC,CASSLALVSSYEQYF
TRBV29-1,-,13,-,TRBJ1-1,TGCAGCGTAACTACAGGGTCGGGCACTGAAGCTTTCTTT,CSVTTGSGTEAFF
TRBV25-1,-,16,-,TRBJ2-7,TGTGCCAGCAGTCGCCCCGAGGGGGGGGGAACCTACGAGCAGTACTTC,CASSRPEGGGTYEQYF
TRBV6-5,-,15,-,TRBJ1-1,TGTGCCAGCAGTCGAAAACCTTCAGGGAACACTGAAGCTTTCTTT,CASSRKPSGNTEAFF
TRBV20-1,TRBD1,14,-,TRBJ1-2,TGCAGTGCTAGAGAGACAGGGGGCCACTATGGCTACACCTTC,CSARETGGHYGYTF
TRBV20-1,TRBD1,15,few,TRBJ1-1,TGCAGTGCCATCCCCCCGACAGGGATGAAGACTGAAGCTTTCTTT,CSAIPPTGMKTEAFF
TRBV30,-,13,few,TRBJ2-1,TGTGCCTGGATGGACTGGGGGTTGGGTGAGCAGTTCTTC,CAWMDWGLGEQFF
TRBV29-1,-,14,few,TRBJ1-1,TGCAGCGTTGGGAGCGTGGGGCGGGTCACTGAAGCTTTCTTT,CSVGSVGRVTEAFF
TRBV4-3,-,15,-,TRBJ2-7,TGCGCCAGCAGCCAAGATCAAGGGGCGGGCTGGGGGCAGTACTTC,CASSQDQGAGWGQYF
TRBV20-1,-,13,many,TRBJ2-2,TGCAGTGCTAGAAGAGGGGACACCGGGGAGCTGTTTTTT,CSARRGDTGELFF
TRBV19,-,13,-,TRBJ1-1,TGTGCCAGTACAAGGAGGGGTCTCACTGAAGCTTTCTTT,CASTRRGLTEAFF